The 17 T cell receptor beta chains below were found in one sample sequenced in a study of OX40 agonist ivuxolimab in advanced cancers. This table comes from immunoSEQ multiplex PCR, and its TCRdb copy is limited to in-frame clones, with some not included. The sample shows roughly 62,000 clones, about nine tenths of them seen only once. The material sequenced was CD4+ or CD8+ T cells sorted from blood, taken in a trial of the OX40 agonist ivuxolimab. Every receptor here comes from an adult with an advanced solid tumor such as melanoma, head and neck, liver or kidney cancer.

The table lists this clone with a count of one. This rearrangement joins TRBV29-1 to TRBJ2-7, with TRBD1 identical over 7 bases. Germline V gene data show CDR1 as SQVTM and CDR2 as ANQGSEA. This CDR3 contains 13 residues. After removal of 7 bases from V and 0 bases from J, the junction contained 6 bases not matched to a gene. The CDR3 here is CSAGRDSSYEQYF. CDR3 sequence (DNA): TGCAGCGCCGGTCGGGACAGCTCCTACGAGCAGTACTTC.

The genes are TRBV4-3 and TRBJ2-1, with D hard to call. This CDR3 is 15 amino acids long. In germline, CDR1 is LGHNA, CDR2 YSLEER. Trimming cost V 0 bases and J 8 bases, with 14 bases left between them. CDR3: CASSQDSLVTDEQFF. The CDR3 DNA reads TGCGCCAGCAGCCAAGATTCCCTCGTTACGGATGAGCAGTTCTTC.

This chain links TRBV27 with TRBJ2-7, with 9 bases fitting TRBD1. The V segment lost 5 bases and the J segment 4 bases; nucleotides outside the gene matches: 9. Germline CDR1 reads MNHEY; CDR2 reads SMNVEV (reference sequence). The CDR3 spans 15 residues. In DNA, the CDR3 is TGTGCCAGCAGTATGACAGGGGGTACAGTTTACGAGCAGTACTTC. Translating it yields CASSMTGGTVYEQYF.

The J gene is TRBJ2-1, the V gene TRBV4-1, with D tentatively TRBD1 (5 bases). The CDR3 consists of 15 residues. The V end was cut by 3 bases, the J end by 0 bases, with 9 bases between. The germline gives CDR1 MGHRA, CDR2 YSYEKL. The CDR3 sequence: CASSQAGSSYNEQFF. CDR3 coding DNA: TGCGCCAGCAGCCAGGCAGGGTCCTCCTACAATGAGCAGTTCTTC.

The genes are TRBV6-6 and TRBJ2-5; D gene uncertain. The CDR3 extends over 11 amino acids. Germline CDR1 reads MNHNY; CDR2 reads SVGAGI (reference sequence). The ends were cut back, 4 bases at V and 5 bases at J, with 5 bases in the middle. CDR3 sequence reads: CASSFGETQYF. The CDR3 coding sequence is TGTGCCAGCAGTTTCGGGGAGACCCAGTACTTC.

This chain links TRBV10-3 with TRBJ1-1, with 7 bases aligning to TRBD1. CDR1 and CDR2 from the germline V gene are ENHRY and SYGVKD. V was clipped by 3 bases and J by 3 bases; unmatched bases: 7. CDR3 length: 15 residues. The CDR3 spells CAISDFGQAYTEAFF. The CDR3, as DNA: TGTGCCATCAGTGATTTTGGACAGGCCTACACTGAAGCTTTCTTT.

This chain links TRBV21-1 with TRBJ1-1; TRBD1, the D gene given by the table, was not confirmed from the DNA. TRBV21-1 is shown as a pseudogene. This CDR3 contains 21 residues. Here the CDR3 reads CASSYQFRLVRSRESNTEAFF. The CDR3 DNA follows: TGTGCCAGCAGCTATCAATTCAGGTTAGTCCGGTCCAGGGAATCGAACACTGAAGCTTTCTTT.

J is TRBJ1-1 and V is TRBV25-1; a possible D gene is TRBD1 (5 bases). CDR1 is MGHDK, CDR2 SYGVNS, per germline. V lost 2 bases and J lost 4, with 8 bases in between. CDR3 length: 13 amino acids. The CDR3 here is CASSERGVTEAFF. Written as DNA, the CDR3 is TGTGCCAGCAGTGAAAGAGGGGTCACTGAAGCTTTCTTT.

This chain links TRBV4-2 with TRBJ2-3, with D possibly matching TRBD2 (5 bases). Between the trimmed V and J ends, which lost 8 bases and 4 bases, there was a span of 16 bases. This CDR3 is 14 amino acids long. Germline CDR1 is LGHNA and CDR2 is YNFKEQ. The CDR3 DNA reads TGTGCCAGCGTCGGGATTAATCGACCAGATACGCAGTATTTT. Its protein is CASVGINRPDTQYF.

The chain uses TRBV20-1 and TRBJ2-2; D uncertain. Germline V gene sequence: CDR1 DFQATT, CDR2 SNEGSKA (reference sequence). The CDR3 is made up of 11 amino acids. V was trimmed by 8 bases and J by 4 bases, leaving 8 bases between them. The CDR3 sequence: CSLDATGELFF. The CDR3 DNA reads TGCAGTCTCGACGCCACCGGGGAGCTGTTTTTT.

The chain links TRBV5-1 to TRBJ2-7; no clear D. Germline V CDR1 and CDR2: SGHRS, YFSETQ. This CDR3 has 16 residues. Trimming left V 4 bases short and J 0 bases short, with 17 bases between. The CDR3 here is CASSPWGSADSYEQYF. The CDR3 DNA is TGCGCCAGCAGCCCCTGGGGAAGCGCCGACTCCTACGAGCAGTACTTC.

This clone was detected once. V is TRBV9 and J is TRBJ2-2; a possible D gene is TRBD2 (5 bases). Germline values: CDR1 SGDLS, CDR2 YYNGEE. The CDR3 contains 16 residues. Trimming removed 0 bases at V and 4 bases at J, with 13 bases between. This chain's CDR3 is CASSVDWQGSTGELFF. The DNA of the CDR3 is TGTGCCAGCAGCGTAGATTGGCAAGGGAGCACCGGGGAGCTGTTTTTT.

This clone was seen just once. V is TRBV29-1 and J is TRBJ2-1; perhaps D is TRBD1 or TRBD2 (5 bases each). Deletions cut 3 bases from V and 10 bases from J, with 16 bases between. This CDR3 has 13 residues. The germline V gene has CDR1 SQVTM and CDR2 ANQGSEA. CDR3: CSVERDALGEQFF. The DNA of the CDR3 is TGCAGCGTTGAGAGGGACGCCCTCGGGGAGCAGTTCTTC.

The chain uses TRBV9 and TRBJ2-1; TRBD2 agrees at 8 bases. Germline CDR1 is SGDLS and CDR2 is YYNGEE. The junction had 10 bases not matched to a gene; V was cut back by 4 bases and J by 7 bases. The CDR3 has 15 amino acids. The CDR3 loop is CASSIDSGTENEQFF. The CDR3, as DNA: TGTGCCAGCAGCATCGATAGCGGGACCGAAAATGAGCAGTTCTTC.

This clone has a handful of counts. The chain links TRBV7-9 to TRBJ2-7; maybe TRBD1 (6 bases). V was cut by 5 bases and J by 0 bases, with 14 bases left in between. The CDR3 totals 15 residues. Germline V gene sequence: CDR1 SEHNR, CDR2 FQNEAQ (reference sequence). In DNA form, the CDR3 reads TGTGCCAGCAGCCAGGACAGTCCCCGCTCCTACGAGCAGTACTTC. It specifies CASSQDSPRSYEQYF. Full variable domain (outside the CDR3, taken from reference TRBV7-9 and TRBJ2-7): DTGVSQNPRHKITKRGQNVTFRCDPISEHNRLYWYRQTLGQGPEFLTYFQNEAQLEKSRLLSDRFSAERPKGSFSTLEIQRTEQGDSAMYLCASSQDSPRSYEQYFGPGTRLTVT.

This clone was recorded once. The chain has TRBV7-9 and TRBJ2-7, with D perhaps TRBD1 (5 bases). Between the trimmed V and J ends, which lost 1 base and 2 bases, there was a span of 9 bases. CDR1 is SEHNR, CDR2 FQNEAQ, per germline (reference sequence). The CDR3 is 14 residues long. As DNA, the CDR3 is TGTGCCAGCAGCTTAGGATTAGGGGCCTACGAGCAGTACTTC. Translated: CASSLGLGAYEQYF.

The rearrangement uses TRBV28 and TRBJ2-7, with 11 bases that match TRBD2. V shed 5 bases, J shed 2 bases, and the junction held 2 bases outside the gene matches. CDR3 length: 14 residues. Germline values: CDR1 MDHEN, CDR2 SYDVKM. CDR3 residues: CASSVAGGPYEQYF. DNA for the CDR3: TGTGCCAGCAGTGTAGCGGGAGGGCCCTACGAGCAGTACTTC.